The 6 T cell receptor beta chains below come from one sample, sequenced in a study of beta chain features in type 1 diabetes (dated by TCRdb to between 2018 and 2020). Findings and caveats that apply to the study as a whole: In all four CD4+ subsets, TCRB CDR3 length was moderately but significantly shorter in type 1 diabetes patients.

Their specific antigens are unknown. Libraries were constructed by the immunoSEQ multiplex PCR assay. The entire amount of isolated RNA was reverse transcribed using the High Capacity cDNA Reverse Transcription Kit, so the sequenced TCRB transcripts were expressed ones. Entries here come from immuneACCESS through TCRdb and include only in-frame sequences with V and J called. Some clones fail to appear in such tables; in the studies checked, an unresolved V gene covers under half of the shortfall, and the cause of the remainder is unknown. In all, the sample holds 95,000 to 150,000 clones, and roughly 17% of those were seen once. 2% to 3% of the sample rests with the top ten. Specimen: central memory CD4+ T cells from blood. These receptor sequences come from a man aged 18-30 years with type 1 diabetes.

This clone was observed a few times. This sequence joins TRBV9 and TRBJ2-5, with D possibly matching TRBD1 (6 bases). V was cut by 0 bases and J by 2 bases, with 11 bases left in between. The CDR3 totals 15 residues. Germline V lookup: CDR1 SGDLS, CDR2 YYNGEE. As DNA, the CDR3 is TGTGCCAGCAGCGTAGTACCGACAGGACAAGAGACCCAGTACTTC. Translating it yields CASSVVPTGQETQYF.

V gene TRBV25-1 combines with J gene TRBJ2-2; 7 positions match TRBD1. Losses at the gene ends were 7 bases for V and 8 bases for J; bases not matched to a gene: 7. CDR1 is MGHDK, CDR2 SYGVNS, per germline. The CDR3 length is 13 residues. The CDR3: CASMRGGKGELFF. CDR3 DNA: TGTGCCAGCATGCGAGGGGGCAAGGGGGAGCTGTTTTTT. Full variable domain (rest looked up from reference TRBV25-1 and TRBJ2-2): EADIYQTPRYLVIGTGKKITLECSQTMGHDKMYWYQQDPGMELHLIHYSYGVNSTEKGDLSSESTVSRIRTEHFPLTLESARPSHTSQYLCASMRGGKGELFFGEGSRLTVL.

The chain links TRBV11-3 to TRBJ2-1, with 8 bases that match TRBD2. The V and J ends lost 1 base and 5 bases, in that order; junction bases with no gene match: 7. CDR1 and CDR2 from the germline V gene are SGHNT and YENEEA. The CDR3 contains 16 residues. CDR3 in amino acids: CASSLGGGRPNNEQFF. Here the CDR3 DNA reads TGTGCCAGCAGCTTAGGAGGCGGGAGGCCCAACAATGAGCAGTTCTTC.

This clone came up a few times. J is TRBJ1-2 and V is TRBV25-1; D not certain. CDR1 is MGHDK and CDR2 is SYGVNS in the germline V gene. Deletions cut 2 bases from V and 0 bases from J, with 4 bases between. The CDR3 loop spans 13 amino acids. This CDR3 reads CASSEGPNYGYTF. The CDR3 bases are TGTGCCAGCAGTGAAGGGCCTAACTATGGCTACACCTTC.

This chain links TRBV5-1 with TRBJ2-1; 7 positions match TRBD2. The CDR3 covers 16 residues. Germline lookup yields CDR1 SGHRS and CDR2 YFSETQ. J was trimmed by 4 bases and V by 0 bases; bases with no gene match: 7. The CDR3 protein is CASSLGASGDYNEQFF. CDR3 DNA sequence: TGCGCCAGCAGCTTGGGGGCTAGCGGAGATTACAATGAGCAGTTCTTC.

The rearrangement links TRBV7-2 to TRBJ2-7; TRBD2 matches 9 bases. With V trimmed by 3 bases and J by 0 bases, 6 bases remained unmatched. Germline V gives CDR1 SGHTA, CDR2 FQGNSA. The CDR3 has 16 amino acids. The CDR3 DNA reads as TGTGCCAGCAGCTTCTTAGCGGGAGCTTACTCCTACGAGCAGTACTTC. This gives the protein CASSFLAGAYSYEQYF.